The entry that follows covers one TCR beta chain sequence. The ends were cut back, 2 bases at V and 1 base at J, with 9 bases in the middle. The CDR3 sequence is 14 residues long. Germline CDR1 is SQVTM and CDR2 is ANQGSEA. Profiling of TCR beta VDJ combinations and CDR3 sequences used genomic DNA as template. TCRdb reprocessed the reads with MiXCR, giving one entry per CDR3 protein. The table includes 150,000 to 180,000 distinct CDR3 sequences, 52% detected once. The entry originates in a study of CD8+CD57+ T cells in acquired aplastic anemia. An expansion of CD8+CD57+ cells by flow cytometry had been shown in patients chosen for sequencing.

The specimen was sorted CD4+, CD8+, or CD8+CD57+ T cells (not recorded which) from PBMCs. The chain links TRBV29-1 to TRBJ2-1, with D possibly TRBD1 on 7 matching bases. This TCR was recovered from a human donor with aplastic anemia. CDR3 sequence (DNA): TGCAGCGTTGAACAGGGGGGATCCTACAATGAGCAGTTCTTC. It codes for CSVEQGGSYNEQFF.